A single sample is the source of the 21 T cell receptor beta chains below, sequenced in a study of patients and donors after allogeneic stem cell transplantation. From the RT-PCR reads, TCRdb called clonotypes with MiXCR, one entry per CDR3 protein. The top ten clones hold just over 7% of a sample with 410,000 or so distinct CDR3 sequences, 16% of them seen once. Sample: blood, either unsorted or a sorted T cell fraction (not recorded which). The receptors were sampled from a human donor who was either an allogeneic HSCT recipient or a stem cell or donor lymphocyte infusion donor (not recorded which). It is not recorded whose cells these are; they may come from a transplant donor.

The chain combines TRBV20-1 with TRBJ2-7, with D uncertain. Germline lookup yields CDR1 DFQATT and CDR2 SNEGSKA (reference sequence). The CDR3 length is 13 residues. Trimming removed 0 bases from V and 5 bases from J, with 11 bases in between. The CDR3 DNA is TGCAGTGCTAGAGAGTGGCGTGGCAACGAGCAGTACTTC. It is translated as CSAREWRGNEQYF.

This chain joins TRBV3-1 and TRBJ2-1, with TRBD2 matching over 7 bases. V was pared by 4 bases and J by 0 bases, with 3 bases of the junction left unmatched. This CDR3 region has 15 residues. Germline V lookup: CDR1 LGHDT, CDR2 YNNKEL (reference sequence). The CDR3 coding sequence is TGTGCCAGCAGCCGCCGGGGGGTCTCCTACAATGAGCAGTTCTTC. Translating gives CASSRRGVSYNEQFF.

This clonotype has just a few counts. The chain uses TRBV2 and TRBJ1-2; no definite D call. This CDR3 comprises 13 residues. Germline V lookup: CDR1 SNHLY, CDR2 FYNNEI. The V and J ends lost 3 bases and 5 bases respectively, with 10 bases between them. The CDR3 coding sequence is TGTGCCAGCAGTGAGAGGTCAGCTTATGGCTACACCTTC. Translation gives CASSERSAYGYTF.

In its sample, this clonotype was seen a few times. The rearrangement links TRBV14 to TRBJ2-1, with 7 bases that match TRBD2. Germline CDR1 is SGHDN and CDR2 is FVKESK. J gave up 7 bases and V 3 bases, and 6 bases lay outside the gene matches. This CDR3 is built from 14 residues. CDR3 loop: CASSQRLARNEQFF. The DNA of the CDR3 is TGTGCCAGCAGCCAGAGACTAGCCAGGAATGAGCAGTTCTTC.

The chain carries TRBV5-1 and TRBJ2-3; 9 bases align to TRBD2. In germline, CDR1 is SGHRS, CDR2 YFSETQ. V lost 0 bases, J lost 0 bases, and 5 bases stayed unmatched. The CDR3 is 17 amino acids. Here the CDR3 DNA reads TGCGCCAGCAGCTTGGAGCGGGGGGCCTCTAGCACAGATACGCAGTATTTT. Its translation: CASSLERGASSTDTQYF.

The J gene is TRBJ1-2, the V gene TRBV9, with D possibly being TRBD1 (6 bases). The germline V and J ends were trimmed by 4 bases and 2 bases, with 9 bases remaining between them. Germline loops: CDR1 SGDLS, CDR2 YYNGEE. This CDR3 comprises 13 residues. The chain's CDR3 is CASSHGQNYGYTF. The CDR3 DNA sequence: TGTGCCAGCAGCCACGGACAGAACTATGGCTACACCTTC.

The chain recombines TRBV18 with TRBJ2-7; D not certain. The CDR3 extends over 14 amino acids. The germline V gene encodes CDR1 KGHSH and CDR2 LQKENI. V lost 7 bases to trimming and J lost 0 bases, with 13 bases between them. CDR3 coding DNA: TGTGCCAGCTTAAGCCACAAAGACTCCTACGAGCAGTACTTC. Amino acid sequence: CASLSHKDSYEQYF.

This clonotype was observed a few times. V is TRBV5-1 and J is TRBJ1-1, with TRBD1 identical over 11 bases. V shed 5 bases and J 6 bases; nucleotides not matched to a gene: 0. The CDR3 sequence is 12 residues long. Germline V gene data show CDR1 as SGHRS and CDR2 as YFSETQ. The CDR3 region is CASRGQGAEAFF. In nucleotides, the CDR3 is TGCGCCAGCAGGGGACAGGGGGCTGAAGCTTTCTTT.

The chain has TRBV20-1 and TRBJ2-5; 13 positions agree with TRBD2. CDR1 DFQATT and CDR2 SNEGSKA come from the germline V gene (reference sequence). Trimming removed 3 bases from V and 5 bases from J; junction bases left unmatched: 12. This CDR3 is 17 amino acids long. CDR3 protein: CSASQRTSGRVRETQYF. The CDR3 coding sequence is TGCAGTGCTAGTCAGCGGACTAGCGGGAGAGTTAGGGAGACCCAGTACTTC.

This clonotype was counted ten times or more. The rearrangement links TRBV5-1 to TRBJ1-1; tentatively, D is TRBD1 (6 bases). The CDR3 spans 17 residues. Trimming removed 5 bases from V and 4 bases from J, with 24 bases in between. The germline gives CDR1 SGHRS, CDR2 YFSETQ. CDR3 in DNA: TGCGCCAGCAGATTTAACAGTTTCAAGGGGGGGGGCACTGAAGCTTTCTTT. Its translation: CASRFNSFKGGGTEAFF. The variable domain in full, completed from reference TRBV5-1 and TRBJ1-1, reads KAGVTQTPRYLIKTRGQQVTLSCSPISGHRSVSWYQQTPGQGLQFLFEYFSETQRNKGNFPGRFSGRQFSNSRSEMNVSTLELGDSALYLCASRFNSFKGGGTEAFFGQGTRLTVV.

This clonotype came up a few times. The chain recombines TRBV4-1 with TRBJ2-1, with a weak D call TRBD2 (6 bases). This CDR3 has 15 amino acids. Trimming removed 1 base at V and 8 bases at J, with 15 bases between. Germline V gives CDR1 MGHRA, CDR2 YSYEKL. As DNA, the CDR3 is TGCGCCAGCAGCCAAGCGGGACTGATAGGGGATGAGCAGTTCTTC. Protein: CASSQAGLIGDEQFF.

This clonotype was seen a handful of times. J is TRBJ2-1 and V is TRBV5-1; tentative D call: TRBD2 (7 bases). This CDR3 region has 16 residues. Trimming removed 3 bases at V and 0 bases at J, with 13 bases between. From germline, CDR1 is SGHRS and CDR2 YFSETQ. The CDR3 DNA reads TGCGCCAGCAGCTGGACGGGGGGCGCCTCCTACAATGAGCAGTTCTTC. It specifies CASSWTGGASYNEQFF.

This sequence joins TRBV18 and TRBJ1-4; 8 bases align to TRBD1. V lost 3 bases to trimming and J lost 1 base; unmatched junction nucleotides: 4. Germline-derived CDR1 and CDR2 are KGHSH and LQKENI. The CDR3 is 16 residues long. The CDR3: CASSPSTGGTNEKLFF. CDR3 coding DNA: TGTGCCAGCTCACCTTCCACAGGGGGAACTAATGAAAAACTGTTTTTT.

J is TRBJ2-7 and V is TRBV7-3; a weak D match, TRBD1 (5 bases). V was trimmed by 2 bases and J by 1 base, leaving 9 bases between them. Germline V gene sequence: CDR1 SGHTA, CDR2 FQGTGA. This CDR3 has 14 amino acids. The CDR3 nucleotides are TGTGCCAGCAGCTTAGGGGCCGCTTCCTACGAGCAGTACTTC. It translates to CASSLGAASYEQYF.

This clonotype has just a few counts. The chain is built from TRBV7-2 and TRBJ1-1; D perhaps matches TRBD1 (6 bases). The germline CDR1 and CDR2 sequences are SGHTA and FQGNSA. CDR3 length: 13 amino acids. The V and J ends lost 3 bases and 6 bases respectively, with 11 bases between them. The CDR3 sequence: CASSFTGRAEAFF. DNA for the CDR3: TGTGCCAGCAGCTTTACAGGGAGGGCTGAAGCTTTCTTT. Based on the CDR3 plus reference TRBV7-2 and TRBJ1-1, the full variable domain is GAGVSQSPSNKVTEKGKDVELRCDPISGHTALYWYRQSLGQGLEFLIYFQGNSAPDKSGLPSDRFSAERTGGSVSTLTIQRTQQEDSAVYLCASSFTGRAEAFFGQGTRLTVV.

The V and J genes are TRBV2 and TRBJ1-5; 10 nucleotides align to TRBD1. Looked up from germline, CDR1 is SNHLY and CDR2 is FYNNEI. Losses at the gene ends were 3 bases for V and 0 bases for J; bases not matched to a gene: 14. The CDR3 length is 20 residues. The CDR3 reads CASSEGQGQPPQYSNQPQHF. The DNA for the CDR3 is TGTGCCAGCAGTGAGGGACAGGGGCAGCCCCCACAATATAGCAATCAGCCCCAGCATTTT.

The genes are TRBV3-1 and TRBJ2-2; no reliable D call. Germline-derived CDR1 and CDR2 are LGHDT and YNNKEL (reference sequence). The V end lost 1 base, the J end lost 0 bases, and 9 bases lay between the germline ends. The CDR3 extends over 16 amino acids. The CDR3 loop reads CASSQAEGPNTGELFF. In nucleotides, the CDR3 is TGTGCCAGCAGCCAAGCAGAAGGACCGAACACCGGGGAGCTGTTTTTT.

This clonotype was counted a few times. The chain joins TRBV4-1 to TRBJ1-2; D is undetermined. The ends were cut back, 1 base at V and 2 bases at J, with 14 bases in the middle. CDR1 and CDR2 (germline): MGHRA, YSYEKL. CDR3 length: 16 residues. In nucleotides, the CDR3 is TGCGCCAGCAGCCAAGTGTATGGGAACACGAACTATGGCTACACCTTC. Encoded protein: CASSQVYGNTNYGYTF.

This clonotype occurred a few times. The chain uses TRBV5-1 and TRBJ2-3; TRBD1 might be the D (7 bases). The CDR3 runs 16 residues. V lost 3 bases and J lost 1, with 15 bases in between. Germline V gene data show CDR1 as SGHRS and CDR2 as YFSETQ. The CDR3 sequence: CASSWTGWGGTDTQYF. CDR3 DNA: TGCGCCAGCAGCTGGACAGGTTGGGGGGGCACAGATACGCAGTATTTT.

This clonotype has just a few counts. The rearrangement uses TRBV27 and TRBJ2-5, with D tentatively TRBD1 (6 bases). This CDR3 is built from 13 residues. V dropped 3 bases and J dropped 6 bases, with 11 bases sitting between them. Germline loops: CDR1 MNHEY, CDR2 SMNVEV (reference sequence). This CDR3 reads CASSFKGDKTQYF. The CDR3, as DNA: TGTGCCAGCAGTTTTAAGGGGGACAAGACCCAGTACTTC.

About this clonotype itself: Mismatch with germline at one junction end may stem from a read error. This chain uses TRBV7-8 with TRBJ2-7, with 7 bases matching TRBD1. This CDR3 comprises 12 residues. CDR1 is SGHVS, CDR2 FQNEAQ, per germline. The CDR3 DNA reads as TGTGCCAGCAGCTTAGCGTCCGGCAGGGGGAACTTC. Residues: CASSLASGRGNF.